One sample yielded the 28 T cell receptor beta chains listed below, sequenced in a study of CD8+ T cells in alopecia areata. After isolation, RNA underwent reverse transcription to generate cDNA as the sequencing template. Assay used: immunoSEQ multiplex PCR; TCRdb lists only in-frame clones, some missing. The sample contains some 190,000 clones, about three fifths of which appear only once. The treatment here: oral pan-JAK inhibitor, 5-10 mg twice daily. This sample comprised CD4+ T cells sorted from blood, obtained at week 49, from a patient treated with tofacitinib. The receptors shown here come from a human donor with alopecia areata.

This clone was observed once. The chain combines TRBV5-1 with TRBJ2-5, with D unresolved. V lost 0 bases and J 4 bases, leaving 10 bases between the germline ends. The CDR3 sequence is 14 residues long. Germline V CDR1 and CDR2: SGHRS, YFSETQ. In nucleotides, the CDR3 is TGCGCCAGCAGCTTGGAGGGAAAGAGAGAGACCCAGTACTTC. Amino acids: CASSLEGKRETQYF.

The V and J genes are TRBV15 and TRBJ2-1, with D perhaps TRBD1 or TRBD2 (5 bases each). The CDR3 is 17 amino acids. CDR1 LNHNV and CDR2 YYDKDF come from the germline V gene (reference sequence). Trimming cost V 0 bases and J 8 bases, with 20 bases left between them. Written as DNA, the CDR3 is TGTGCCACCAGCAGAGATGGGGCTGGGACCACGGGATATGAGCAGTTCTTC. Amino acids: CATSRDGAGTTGYEQFF. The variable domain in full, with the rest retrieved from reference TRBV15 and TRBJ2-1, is DAMVIQNPRYQVTQFGKPVTLSCSQTLNHNVMYWYQQKSSQAPKLLFHYYDKDFNNEADTPDNFQSRRPNTSFCFLDIRSPGLGDTAMYLCATSRDGAGTTGYEQFFGPGTRLTVL.

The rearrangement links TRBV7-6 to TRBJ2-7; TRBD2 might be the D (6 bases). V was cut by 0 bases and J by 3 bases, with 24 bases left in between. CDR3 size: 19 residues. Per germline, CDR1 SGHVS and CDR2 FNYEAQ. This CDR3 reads CASSLAVAFGTASNYEQYF. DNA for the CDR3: TGTGCCAGCAGCTTAGCGGTGGCGTTCGGGACTGCAAGTAACTACGAGCAGTACTTC. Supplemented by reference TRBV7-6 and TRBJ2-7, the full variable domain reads GAGVSQSPRYKVTKRGQDVALRCDPISGHVSLYWYRQALGQGPEFLTYFNYEAQQDKSGLPNDRFSAERPEGSISTLTIQRTEQRDSAMYRCASSLAVAFGTASNYEQYFGPGTRLTVT.

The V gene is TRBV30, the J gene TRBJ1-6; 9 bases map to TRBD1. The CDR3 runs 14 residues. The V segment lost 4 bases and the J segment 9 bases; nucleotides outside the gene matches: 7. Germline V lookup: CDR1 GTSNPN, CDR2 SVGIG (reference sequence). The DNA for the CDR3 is TGTGCCTGGACCATCGGGACAGGGAGTTCACCCCTCCACTTT. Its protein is CAWTIGTGSSPLHF.

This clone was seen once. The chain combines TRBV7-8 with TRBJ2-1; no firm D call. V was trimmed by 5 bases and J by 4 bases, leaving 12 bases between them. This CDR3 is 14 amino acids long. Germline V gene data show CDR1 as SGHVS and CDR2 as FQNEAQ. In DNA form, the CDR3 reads TGTGCCAGCAGCCAAAGTACAAGATACAATGAGCAGTTCTTC. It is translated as CASSQSTRYNEQFF.

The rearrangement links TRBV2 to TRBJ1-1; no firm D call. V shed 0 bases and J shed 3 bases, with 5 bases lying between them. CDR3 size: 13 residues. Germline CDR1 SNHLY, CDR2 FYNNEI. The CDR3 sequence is CASSEAWDTEAFF. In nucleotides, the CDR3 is TGTGCCAGCAGTGAAGCCTGGGACACTGAAGCTTTCTTT.

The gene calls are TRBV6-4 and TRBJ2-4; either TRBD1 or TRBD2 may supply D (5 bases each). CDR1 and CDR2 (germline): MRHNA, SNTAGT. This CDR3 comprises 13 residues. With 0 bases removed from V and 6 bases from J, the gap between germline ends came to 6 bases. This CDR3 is CASSDSGGNIQYF. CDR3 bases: TGTGCCAGCAGTGACTCTGGGGGAAACATTCAGTACTTC.

The CDR3 bases are TGTGCCAGCAGTGACAGGATTTATGGCTACACCTTC. Protein sequence: CASSDRIYGYTF. The chain uses TRBV6-5 and TRBJ1-2, with D tentatively TRBD1 (6 bases). Per the germline V gene, CDR1 is MNHEY and CDR2 is SVGAGI. V was clipped by 5 bases and J by 5 bases, with 9 bases between them. The CDR3 totals 12 residues.

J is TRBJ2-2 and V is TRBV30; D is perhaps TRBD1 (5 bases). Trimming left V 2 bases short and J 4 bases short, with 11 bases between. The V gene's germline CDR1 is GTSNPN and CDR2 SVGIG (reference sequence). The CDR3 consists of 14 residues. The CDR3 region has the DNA TGTGCCTGGAGTTTTAGGGGCCTCACCGGGGAGCTGTTTTTT. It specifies CAWSFRGLTGELFF.

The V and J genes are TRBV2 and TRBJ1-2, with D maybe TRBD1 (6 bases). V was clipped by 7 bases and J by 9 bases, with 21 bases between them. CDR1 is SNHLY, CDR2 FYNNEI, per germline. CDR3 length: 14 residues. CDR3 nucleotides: TGTGCCAGCATCCGACAGGTACGAGGACATAGCTACACCTTC. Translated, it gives CASIRQVRGHSYTF.

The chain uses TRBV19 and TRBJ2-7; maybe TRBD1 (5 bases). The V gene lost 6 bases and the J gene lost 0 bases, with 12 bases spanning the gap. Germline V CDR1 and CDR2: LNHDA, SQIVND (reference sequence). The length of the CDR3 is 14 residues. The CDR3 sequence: CASRPGLSSYEQYF. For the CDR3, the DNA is TGTGCCAGTAGACCAGGGCTAAGCTCCTACGAGCAGTACTTC.

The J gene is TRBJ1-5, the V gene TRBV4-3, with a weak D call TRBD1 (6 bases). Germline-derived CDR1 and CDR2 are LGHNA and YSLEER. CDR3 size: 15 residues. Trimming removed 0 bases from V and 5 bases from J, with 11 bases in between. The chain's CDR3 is CASSQDVQGYQPQHF. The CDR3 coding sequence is TGCGCCAGCAGCCAAGATGTCCAGGGGTATCAGCCCCAGCATTTT.

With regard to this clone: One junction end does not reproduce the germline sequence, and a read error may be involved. Here the CDR3 reads CASSVASTSEQFF. The CDR3 coding sequence is TGTGCCAGCAGCGTAGCGAGCACGTCGGAGCAGTTCTTC. The genes are TRBV7-6 and TRBJ2-1; a possible D gene is TRBD2 (5 bases). Germline values: CDR1 SGHVS, CDR2 FNYEAQ. CDR3 length equals 13 residues.

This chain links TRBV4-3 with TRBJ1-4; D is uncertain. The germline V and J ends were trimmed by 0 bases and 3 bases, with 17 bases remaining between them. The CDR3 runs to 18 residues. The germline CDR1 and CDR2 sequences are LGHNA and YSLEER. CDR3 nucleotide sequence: TGCGCCAGCAGCCAAGATTTGGGCCGACCGTTAGCTAATGAAAAACTGTTTTTT. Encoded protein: CASSQDLGRPLANEKLFF.

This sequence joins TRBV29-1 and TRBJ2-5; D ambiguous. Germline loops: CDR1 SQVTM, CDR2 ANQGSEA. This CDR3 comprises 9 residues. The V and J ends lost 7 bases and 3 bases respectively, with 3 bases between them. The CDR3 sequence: CSDKETQYF. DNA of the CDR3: TGCAGCGACAAAGAGACCCAGTACTTC.

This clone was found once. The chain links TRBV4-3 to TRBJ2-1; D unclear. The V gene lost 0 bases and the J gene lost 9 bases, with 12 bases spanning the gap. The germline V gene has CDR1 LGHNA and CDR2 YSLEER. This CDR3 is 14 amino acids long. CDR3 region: CASSQEIRRAEQFF. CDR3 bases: TGCGCCAGCAGCCAAGAGATCCGGCGTGCTGAGCAGTTCTTC.

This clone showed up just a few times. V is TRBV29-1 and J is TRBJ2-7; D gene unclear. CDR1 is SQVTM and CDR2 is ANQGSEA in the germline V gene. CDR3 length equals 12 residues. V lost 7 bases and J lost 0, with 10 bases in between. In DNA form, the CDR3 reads TGCAGCGCCTCTCTCAGCTCCTACGAGCAGTACTTC. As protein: CSASLSSYEQYF.

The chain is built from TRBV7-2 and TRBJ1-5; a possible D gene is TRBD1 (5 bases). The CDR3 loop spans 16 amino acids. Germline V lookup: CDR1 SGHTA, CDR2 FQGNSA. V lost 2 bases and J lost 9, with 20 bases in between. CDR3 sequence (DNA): TGTGCCAGCAGCTTAAGCTTCGGTGACAGCGGCGGGCCCCAGCATTTT. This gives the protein CASSLSFGDSGGPQHF.

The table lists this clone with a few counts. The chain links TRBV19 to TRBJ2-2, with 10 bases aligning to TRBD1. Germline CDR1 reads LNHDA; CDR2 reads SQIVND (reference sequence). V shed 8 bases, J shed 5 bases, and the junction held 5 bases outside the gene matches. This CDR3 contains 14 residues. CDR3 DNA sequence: TGTGCCAGTTGGGACAGGGGCCAAACCGGGGAGCTGTTTTTT. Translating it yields CASWDRGQTGELFF.

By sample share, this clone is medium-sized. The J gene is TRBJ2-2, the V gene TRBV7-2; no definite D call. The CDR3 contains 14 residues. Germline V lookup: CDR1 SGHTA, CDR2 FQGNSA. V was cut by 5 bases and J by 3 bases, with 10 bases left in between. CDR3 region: CASSARVHTGELFF. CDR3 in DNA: TGTGCCAGCAGCGCTAGGGTTCACACCGGGGAGCTGTTTTTT.

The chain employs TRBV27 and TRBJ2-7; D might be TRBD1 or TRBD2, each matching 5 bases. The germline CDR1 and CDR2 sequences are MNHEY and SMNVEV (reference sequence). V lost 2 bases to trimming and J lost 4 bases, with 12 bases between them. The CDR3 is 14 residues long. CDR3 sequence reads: CASSLRDGLYEQYF. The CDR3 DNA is TGTGCCAGCAGTTTACGGGACGGATTGTACGAGCAGTACTTC.

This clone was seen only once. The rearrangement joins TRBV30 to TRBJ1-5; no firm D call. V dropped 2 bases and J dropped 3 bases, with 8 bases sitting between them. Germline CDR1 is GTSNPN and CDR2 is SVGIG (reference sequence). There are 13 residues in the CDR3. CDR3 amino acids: CAWSPGNNQPQHF. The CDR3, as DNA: TGTGCCTGGAGTCCGGGCAACAATCAGCCCCAGCATTTT.

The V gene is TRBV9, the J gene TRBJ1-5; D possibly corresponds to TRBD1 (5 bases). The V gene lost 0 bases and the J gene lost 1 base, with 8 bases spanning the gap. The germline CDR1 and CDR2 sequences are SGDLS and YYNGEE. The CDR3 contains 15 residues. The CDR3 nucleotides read TGTGCCAGCAGCGTAGGGCAGGGCAGCAATCAGCCCCAGCATTTT. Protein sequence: CASSVGQGSNQPQHF.

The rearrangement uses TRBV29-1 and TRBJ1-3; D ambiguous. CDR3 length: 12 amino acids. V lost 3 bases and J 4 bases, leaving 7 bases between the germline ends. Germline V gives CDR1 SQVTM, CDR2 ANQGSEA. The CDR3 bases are TGCAGCGTTGAGGTCGGCGGAAACACCATATATTTT. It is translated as CSVEVGGNTIYF.

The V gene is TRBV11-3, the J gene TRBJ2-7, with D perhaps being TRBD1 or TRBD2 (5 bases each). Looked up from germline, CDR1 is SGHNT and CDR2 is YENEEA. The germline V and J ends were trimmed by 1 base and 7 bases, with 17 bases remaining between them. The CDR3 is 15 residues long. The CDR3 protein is CASSLVASAGGEQYF. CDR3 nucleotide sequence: TGTGCCAGCAGCTTAGTTGCCAGCGCTGGGGGAGAGCAGTACTTC.

CDR3 in DNA: TGTGCCAGCAGCGTAGAAGGGTCATACGGCGCTGAAGCTTTCTTT. Protein product: CASSVEGSYGAEAFF. V usage is TRBV9 and J usage is TRBJ1-1; D uncertain. Germline values: CDR1 SGDLS, CDR2 YYNGEE. V lost 0 bases, J lost 6 bases, and 15 bases lay in between. This CDR3 is built from 15 residues.

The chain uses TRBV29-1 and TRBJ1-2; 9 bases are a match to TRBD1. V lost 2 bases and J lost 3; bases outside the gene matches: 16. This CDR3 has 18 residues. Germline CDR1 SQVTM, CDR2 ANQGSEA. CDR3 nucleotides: TGCAGCGTTGAAAAAAGGAGTCCCGACAGGGGGTCATACTATGGCTACACCTTC. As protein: CSVEKRSPDRGSYYGYTF. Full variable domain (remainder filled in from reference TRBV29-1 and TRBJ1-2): SAVISQKPSRDICQRGTSLTIQCQVDSQVTMMFWYRQQPGQSLTLIATANQGSEATYESGFVIDKFPISRPNLTFSTLTVSNMSPEDSSIYLCSVEKRSPDRGSYYGYTFGSGTRLTVV.

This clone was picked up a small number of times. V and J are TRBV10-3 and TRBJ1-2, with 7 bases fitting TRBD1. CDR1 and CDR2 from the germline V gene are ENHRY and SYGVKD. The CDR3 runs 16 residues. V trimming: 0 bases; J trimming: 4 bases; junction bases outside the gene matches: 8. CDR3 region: CAISESGLTGTYGYTF. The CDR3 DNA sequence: TGTGCCATCAGTGAGTCGGGGTTGACAGGGACCTATGGCTACACCTTC.